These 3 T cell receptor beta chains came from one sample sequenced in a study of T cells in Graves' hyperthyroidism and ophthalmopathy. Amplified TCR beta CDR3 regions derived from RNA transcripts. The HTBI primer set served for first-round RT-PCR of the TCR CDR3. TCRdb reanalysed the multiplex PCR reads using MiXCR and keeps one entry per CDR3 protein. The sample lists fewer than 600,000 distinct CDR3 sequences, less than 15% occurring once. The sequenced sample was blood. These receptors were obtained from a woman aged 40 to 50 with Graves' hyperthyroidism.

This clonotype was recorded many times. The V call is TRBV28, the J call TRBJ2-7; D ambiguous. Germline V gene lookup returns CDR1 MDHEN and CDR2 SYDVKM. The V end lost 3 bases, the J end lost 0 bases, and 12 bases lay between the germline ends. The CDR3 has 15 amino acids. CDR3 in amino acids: CASSFYIKSSYEQYF. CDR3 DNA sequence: TGTGCCAGCAGTTTTTATATCAAGAGCTCCTACGAGCAGTACTTC.

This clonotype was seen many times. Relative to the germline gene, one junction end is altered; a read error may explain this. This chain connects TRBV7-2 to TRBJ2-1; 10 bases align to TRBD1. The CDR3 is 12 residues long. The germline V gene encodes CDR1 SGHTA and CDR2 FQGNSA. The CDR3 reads CASSLARGQGIF. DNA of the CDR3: TGTGCCAGCAGCTTAGCGAGGGGACAGGGGATCTTC.

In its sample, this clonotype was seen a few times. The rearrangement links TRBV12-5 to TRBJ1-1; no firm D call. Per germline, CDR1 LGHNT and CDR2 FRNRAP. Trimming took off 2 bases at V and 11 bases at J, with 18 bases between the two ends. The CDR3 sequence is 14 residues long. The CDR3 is CASGLPTGPKSAFF. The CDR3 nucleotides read TGTGCTAGTGGTTTGCCGACCGGACCGAAGAGCGCTTTCTTT.